This entry describes one T cell receptor (beta chain). Its cognate antigen is unknown. The sample is drawn from a study of identical twins. TCRdb itself ran the 5' RACE reads through MiXCR, one entry per CDR3 protein. The repertoire holds about 790,000 distinct CDR3 sequences, roughly 18% seen once, with 10% to 15% in the top ten. Study-wide findings and caveats: For out-of-frame beta sequences, excess twin sharing was weaker.

Germline CDR1 SEHNR, CDR2 FQNEAQ (reference sequence). V lost 7 bases, J lost 7 bases, and 20 bases lay in between. The length of the CDR3 is 14 residues. These same records also appear under a second study, on T cells expressing NK-cell markers. That report adds: Top CD8+ clonotypes included the dominant CD3+CD56+NKG2C+ clonotypes in roughly 6 donors. The same clonotypes also predominated in the CD3+CD56-NKG2C+ fraction of several donors. Nothing established the HCMV specificity of expanded NKG2C+ T cell clones.

Material for sequencing was PBMCs. The sequence was obtained from a woman aged 18-29 years in good health. The chain employs TRBV7-9 and TRBJ2-7, with a possible D match to TRBD1 (5 bases). CDR3 nucleotide sequence: TGTGCCAGCAACCGGTGGCTAACCAAGGGGGAGCAGTACTTC. It translates to CASNRWLTKGEQYF.